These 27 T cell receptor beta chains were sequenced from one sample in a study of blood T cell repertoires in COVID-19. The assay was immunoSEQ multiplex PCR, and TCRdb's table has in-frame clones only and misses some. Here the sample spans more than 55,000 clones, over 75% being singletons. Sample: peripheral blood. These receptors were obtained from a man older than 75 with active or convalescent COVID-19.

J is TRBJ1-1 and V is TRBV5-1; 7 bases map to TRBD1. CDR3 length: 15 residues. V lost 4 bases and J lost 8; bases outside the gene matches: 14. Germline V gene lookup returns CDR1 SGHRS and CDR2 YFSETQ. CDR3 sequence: CASSPPTGHTPEAFF. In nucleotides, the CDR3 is TGCGCCAGCAGCCCCCCGACAGGGCACACACCGGAAGCTTTCTTT.

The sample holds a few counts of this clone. The CDR3 sequence: CASSQDSQISYNSPLHF. The CDR3 DNA follows: TGTGCCAGCAGCCAAGACTCGCAGATCTCCTATAATTCACCCCTCCACTTT. This chain connects TRBV4-2 to TRBJ1-6; no firm D call. Germline-derived CDR1 and CDR2 are LGHNA and YNFKEQ. CDR3 length: 17 amino acids. Trimming took 0 bases from V and 0 from J, leaving 9 bases between them.

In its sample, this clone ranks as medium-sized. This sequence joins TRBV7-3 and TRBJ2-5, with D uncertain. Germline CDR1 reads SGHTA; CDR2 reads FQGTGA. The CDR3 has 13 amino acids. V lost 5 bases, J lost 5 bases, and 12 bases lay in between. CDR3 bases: TGTGCCAGCAGCCTATCGGTCCGGGAGACCCAGTACTTC. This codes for CASSLSVRETQYF.

The CDR3 loop is CASSRHASGEYEQYF. The CDR3 coding sequence is TGTGCCAGCAGTCGACACGCCTCGGGGGAGTACGAGCAGTACTTC. J is TRBJ2-7 and V is TRBV13; possible D gene TRBD2, 6 bases. Germline values: CDR1 PRHDT, CDR2 FYEKMQ (reference sequence). V was trimmed by 6 bases and J by 4 bases, leaving 19 bases between them. CDR3 length: 15 residues.

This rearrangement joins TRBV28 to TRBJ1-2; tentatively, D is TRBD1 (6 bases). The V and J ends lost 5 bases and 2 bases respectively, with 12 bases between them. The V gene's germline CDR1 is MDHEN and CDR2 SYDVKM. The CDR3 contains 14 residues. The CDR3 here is CASSMTGNNYGYTF. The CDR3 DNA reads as TGTGCCAGCAGTATGACAGGCAACAACTATGGCTACACCTTC.

As DNA, the CDR3 is TGTGCCAGCAGTTACGCCACTGGCGGTAACAATGAGCAGTTCTTC. Its protein product is CASSYATGGNNEQFF. The chain joins TRBV6-5 to TRBJ2-1; D gene unclear. The CDR3 has 15 residues. Germline CDR1 reads MNHEY; CDR2 reads SVGAGI. With 2 bases removed from V and 5 bases from J, the gap between germline ends came to 13 bases.

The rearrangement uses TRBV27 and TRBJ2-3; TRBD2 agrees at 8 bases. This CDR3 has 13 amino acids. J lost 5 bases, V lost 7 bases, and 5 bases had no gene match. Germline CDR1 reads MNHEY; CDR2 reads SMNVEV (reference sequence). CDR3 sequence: CASTPGGGDTQYF. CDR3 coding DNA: TGTGCCAGCACCCCGGGGGGGGGAGATACGCAGTATTTT.

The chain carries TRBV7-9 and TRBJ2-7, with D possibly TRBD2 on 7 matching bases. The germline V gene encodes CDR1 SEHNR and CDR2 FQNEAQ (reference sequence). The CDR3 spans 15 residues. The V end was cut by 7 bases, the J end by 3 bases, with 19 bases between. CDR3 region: CASTWAGGRFYEQYF. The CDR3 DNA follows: TGTGCCAGCACCTGGGCCGGGGGGCGCTTCTACGAGCAGTACTTC.

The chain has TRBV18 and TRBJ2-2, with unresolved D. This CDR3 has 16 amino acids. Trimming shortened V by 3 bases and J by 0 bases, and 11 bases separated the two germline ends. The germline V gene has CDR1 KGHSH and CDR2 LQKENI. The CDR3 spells CASSPSLIANTGELFF. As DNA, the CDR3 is TGTGCCAGCTCACCGTCCCTGATAGCGAACACCGGGGAGCTGTTTTTT. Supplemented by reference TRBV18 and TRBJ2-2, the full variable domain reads NAGVMQNPRHLVRRRGQEARLRCSPMKGHSHVYWYRQLPEEGLKFMVYLQKENIIDESGMPKERFSAEFPKEGPSILRIQQVVRGDSAAYFCASSPSLIANTGELFFGEGSRLTVL.

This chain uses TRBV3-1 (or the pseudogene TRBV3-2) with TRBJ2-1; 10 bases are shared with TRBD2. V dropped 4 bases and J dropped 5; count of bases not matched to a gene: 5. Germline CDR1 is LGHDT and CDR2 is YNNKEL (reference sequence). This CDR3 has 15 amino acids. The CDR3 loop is CASSPTSGIDNEQFF. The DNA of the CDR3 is TGTGCCAGCAGCCCAACTAGCGGGATAGACAATGAGCAGTTCTTC.

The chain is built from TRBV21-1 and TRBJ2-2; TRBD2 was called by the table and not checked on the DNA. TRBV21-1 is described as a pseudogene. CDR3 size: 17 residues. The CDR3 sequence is CASSKAAGRVSAGELFF. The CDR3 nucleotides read TGTGCCAGCAGTAAAGCCGCAGGGAGGGTTTCAGCCGGGGAGCTGTTTTTT.

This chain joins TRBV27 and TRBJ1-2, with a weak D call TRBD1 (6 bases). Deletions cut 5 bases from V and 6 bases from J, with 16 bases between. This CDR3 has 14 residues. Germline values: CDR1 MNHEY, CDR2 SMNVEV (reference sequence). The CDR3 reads CASSTKQGWDGYTF. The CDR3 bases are TGTGCCAGCAGTACCAAACAGGGATGGGATGGCTACACCTTC.

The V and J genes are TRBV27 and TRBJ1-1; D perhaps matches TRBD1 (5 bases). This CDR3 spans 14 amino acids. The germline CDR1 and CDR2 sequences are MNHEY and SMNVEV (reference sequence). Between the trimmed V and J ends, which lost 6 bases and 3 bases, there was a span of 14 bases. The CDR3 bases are TGTGCCAGCAGACACGGGACTTCGGACACTGAAGCTTTCTTT. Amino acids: CASRHGTSDTEAFF.

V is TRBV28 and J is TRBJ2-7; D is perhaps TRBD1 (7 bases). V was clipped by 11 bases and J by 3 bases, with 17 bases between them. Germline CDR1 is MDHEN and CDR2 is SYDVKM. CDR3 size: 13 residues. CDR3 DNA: TGTGCCGGGGCAGGGGGGAACTACTACGAGCAGTACTTC. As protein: CAGAGGNYYEQYF.

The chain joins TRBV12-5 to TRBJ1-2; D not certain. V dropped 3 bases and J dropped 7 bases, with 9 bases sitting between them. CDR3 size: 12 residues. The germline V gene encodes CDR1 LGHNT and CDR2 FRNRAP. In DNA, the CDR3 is TGTGCTAGTGGTTTCCGAAGCTTTGGCTACACCTTC. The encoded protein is CASGFRSFGYTF.

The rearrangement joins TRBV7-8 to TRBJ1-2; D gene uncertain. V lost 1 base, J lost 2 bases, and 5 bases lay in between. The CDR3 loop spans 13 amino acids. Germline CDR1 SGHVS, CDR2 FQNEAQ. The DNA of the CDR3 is TGTGCCAGCAGCTTAGGCAGGAACTATGGCTACACCTTC. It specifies CASSLGRNYGYTF.

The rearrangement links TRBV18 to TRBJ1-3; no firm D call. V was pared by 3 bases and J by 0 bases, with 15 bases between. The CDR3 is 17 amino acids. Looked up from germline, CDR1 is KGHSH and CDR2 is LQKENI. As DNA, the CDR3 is TGTGCCAGCTCACCTGGTAGCGGAGGAATCTCTGGAAACACCATATATTTT. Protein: CASSPGSGGISGNTIYF.

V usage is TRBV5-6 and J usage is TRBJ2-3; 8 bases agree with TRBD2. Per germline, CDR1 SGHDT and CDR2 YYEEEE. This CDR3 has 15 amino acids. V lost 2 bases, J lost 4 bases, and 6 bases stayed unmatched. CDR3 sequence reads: CASSFSSGGADTQYF. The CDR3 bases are TGTGCCAGCAGCTTCTCGAGCGGGGGAGCAGATACGCAGTATTTT.

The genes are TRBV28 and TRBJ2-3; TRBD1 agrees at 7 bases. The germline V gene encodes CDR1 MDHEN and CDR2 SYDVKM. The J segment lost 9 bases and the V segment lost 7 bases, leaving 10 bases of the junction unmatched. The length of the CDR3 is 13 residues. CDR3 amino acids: CASTTGQFGTQYF. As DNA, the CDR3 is TGTGCCAGCACCACGGGACAGTTTGGAACGCAGTATTTT.

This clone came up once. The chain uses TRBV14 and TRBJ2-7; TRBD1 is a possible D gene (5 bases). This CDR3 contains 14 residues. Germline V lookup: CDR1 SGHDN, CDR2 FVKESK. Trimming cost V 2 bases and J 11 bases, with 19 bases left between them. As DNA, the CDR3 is TGTGCCAGCAGCCAACCAGGGCGTGGGCCGACCAAGTACTTC. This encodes CASSQPGRGPTKYF.

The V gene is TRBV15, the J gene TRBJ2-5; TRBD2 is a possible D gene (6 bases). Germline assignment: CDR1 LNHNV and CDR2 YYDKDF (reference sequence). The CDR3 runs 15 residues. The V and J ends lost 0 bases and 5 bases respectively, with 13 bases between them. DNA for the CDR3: TGTGCCACCAGCAGAGACGGGGGAGAGATGGAGACCCAGTACTTC. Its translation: CATSRDGGEMETQYF. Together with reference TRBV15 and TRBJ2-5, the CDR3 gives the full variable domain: DAMVIQNPRYQVTQFGKPVTLSCSQTLNHNVMYWYQQKSSQAPKLLFHYYDKDFNNEADTPDNFQSRRPNTSFCFLDIRSPGLGDTAMYLCATSRDGGEMETQYFGPGTRLLVL.

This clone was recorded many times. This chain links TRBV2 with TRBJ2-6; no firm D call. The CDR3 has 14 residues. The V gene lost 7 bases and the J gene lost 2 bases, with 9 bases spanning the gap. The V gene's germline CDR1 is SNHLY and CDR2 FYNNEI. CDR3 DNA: TGTGCCAGCAATCTGACACCTGGGGCCAACGTCCTGACTTTC. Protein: CASNLTPGANVLTF.

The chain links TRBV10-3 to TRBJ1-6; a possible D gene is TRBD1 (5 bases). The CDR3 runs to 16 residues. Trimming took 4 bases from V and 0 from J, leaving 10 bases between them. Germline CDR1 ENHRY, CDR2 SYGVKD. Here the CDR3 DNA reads TGTGCCATCAGTGGGGGCATAGCCTCCTATAATTCACCCCTCCACTTT. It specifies CAISGGIASYNSPLHF.

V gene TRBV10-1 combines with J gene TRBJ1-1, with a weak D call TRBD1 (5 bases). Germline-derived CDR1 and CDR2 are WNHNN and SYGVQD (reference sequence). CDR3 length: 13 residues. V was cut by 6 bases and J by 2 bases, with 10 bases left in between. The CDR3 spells CASREGRNTEAFF. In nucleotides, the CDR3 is TGCGCCAGCAGGGAGGGGCGAAACACTGAAGCTTTCTTT.

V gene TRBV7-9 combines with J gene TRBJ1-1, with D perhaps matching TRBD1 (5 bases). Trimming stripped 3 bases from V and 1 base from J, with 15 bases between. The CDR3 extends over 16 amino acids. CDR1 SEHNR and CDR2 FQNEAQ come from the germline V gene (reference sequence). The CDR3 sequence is CASSLGQLIENTEAFF. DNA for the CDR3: TGTGCCAGCAGCTTGGGGCAGCTAATTGAGAACACTGAAGCTTTCTTT.

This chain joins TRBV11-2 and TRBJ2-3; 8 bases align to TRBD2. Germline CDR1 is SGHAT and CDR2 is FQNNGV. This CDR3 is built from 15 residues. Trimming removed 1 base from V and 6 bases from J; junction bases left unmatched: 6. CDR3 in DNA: TGTGCCAGCAGCTTAGTACGGGAGGGCCTGGATACGCAGTATTTT. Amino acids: CASSLVREGLDTQYF. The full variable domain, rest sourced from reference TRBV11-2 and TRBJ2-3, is EAGVAQSPRYKIIEKRQSVAFWCNPISGHATLYWYQQILGQGPKLLIQFQNNGVVDDSQLPKDRFSAERLKGVDSTLKIQPAKLEDSAVYLCASSLVREGLDTQYFGPGTRLTVL.

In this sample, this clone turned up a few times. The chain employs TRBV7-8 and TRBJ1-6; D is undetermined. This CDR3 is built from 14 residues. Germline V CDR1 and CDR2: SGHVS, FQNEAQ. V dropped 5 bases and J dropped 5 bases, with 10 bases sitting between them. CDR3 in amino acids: CASSRGLNNSPLHF. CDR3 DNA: TGTGCCAGCAGCCGAGGGCTGAATAATTCACCCCTCCACTTT.